Below, one TCR beta chain is given with its context. The antigen remains undetermined. This CDR3 comprises 13 residues. Germline CDR1 SGHTA, CDR2 FQGNSA. The V and J ends lost 1 base and 5 bases respectively, with 8 bases between them. Version v3.0 of the immunoSEQ assay was performed at survey level. Only in-frame clones appear in the TCRdb table, and some are missing; sequencing was by immunoSEQ multiplex PCR. This repertoire shows about 39,000 clones, approximately 87% found once; its top ten account for roughly 4%. The sample originates from a study of long-term antiretroviral therapy in people with HIV. Study-level points and caveats: Specimen acquisition occurred between about 2004 and 2018, potentially under older ART regimens.

The sequencing used unsorted PBMCs, collected 1.2 years after starting antiretroviral therapy. This TCR derives from a woman aged 50 to 60 with HIV. V gene TRBV7-2 combines with J gene TRBJ2-5; D remains ambiguous. The CDR3 region has the DNA TGTGCCAGCAGCTTAGAGTTCACGGAGACCCAGTACTTC. This encodes CASSLEFTETQYF.